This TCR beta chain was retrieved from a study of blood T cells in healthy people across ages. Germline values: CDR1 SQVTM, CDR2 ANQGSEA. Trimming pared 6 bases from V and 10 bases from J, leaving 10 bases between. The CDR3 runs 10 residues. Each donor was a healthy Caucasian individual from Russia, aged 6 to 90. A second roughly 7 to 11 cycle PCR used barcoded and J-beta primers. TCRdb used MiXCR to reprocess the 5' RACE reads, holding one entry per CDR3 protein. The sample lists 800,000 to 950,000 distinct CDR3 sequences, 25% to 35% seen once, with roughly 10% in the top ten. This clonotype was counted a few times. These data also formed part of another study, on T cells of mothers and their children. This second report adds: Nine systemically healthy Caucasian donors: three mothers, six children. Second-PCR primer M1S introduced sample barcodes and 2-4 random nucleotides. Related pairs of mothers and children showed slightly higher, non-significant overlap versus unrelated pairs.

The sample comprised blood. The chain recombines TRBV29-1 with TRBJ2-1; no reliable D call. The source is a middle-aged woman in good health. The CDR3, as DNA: TGCAGCGTGGCTGAGACCGAGCAGTTCTTC. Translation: CSVAETEQFF.